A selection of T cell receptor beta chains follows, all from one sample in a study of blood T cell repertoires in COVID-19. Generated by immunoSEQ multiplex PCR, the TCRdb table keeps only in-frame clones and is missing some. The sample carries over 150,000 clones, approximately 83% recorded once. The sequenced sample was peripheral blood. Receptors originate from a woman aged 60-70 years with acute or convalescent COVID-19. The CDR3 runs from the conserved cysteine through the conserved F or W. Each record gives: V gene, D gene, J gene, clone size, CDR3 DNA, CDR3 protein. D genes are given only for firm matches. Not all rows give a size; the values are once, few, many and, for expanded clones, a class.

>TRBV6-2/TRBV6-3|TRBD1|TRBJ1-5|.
TGTGCCAGCAGTTACCTTCGGACAGGGGCGAGCAATCAGCCCCAGCATTTT
CASSYLRTGASNQPQHF
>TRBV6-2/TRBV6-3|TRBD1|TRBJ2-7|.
TGTGCCAGCAGTTCACAGGGGGGATCCTACGAGCAGTACTTC
CASSSQGGSYEQYF
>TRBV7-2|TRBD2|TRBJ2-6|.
TGTGCCAGCAGCTTCGCGGGGGCTGGGGCCAACGTCCTGACTTTC
CASSFAGAGANVLTF
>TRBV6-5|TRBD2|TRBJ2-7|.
TGTGCCAGCAGTTACTCCCGGGGAGGGTACTACGAGCAGTACTTC
CASSYSRGGYYEQYF
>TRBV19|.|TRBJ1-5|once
TGTGCCAGTAGTCCTGAGGGTTTGAGCAATCAGCCCCAGCATTTT
CASSPEGLSNQPQHF
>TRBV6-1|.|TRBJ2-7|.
TGTGCCAGCAGTGAATGGCAGGGTTGGTACTTC
CASSEWQGWYF
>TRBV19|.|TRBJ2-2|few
TGTGCCAGTAGTATAGAGGCAAATGTTAACACCGGGGAGCTGTTTTTT
CASSIEANVNTGELFF
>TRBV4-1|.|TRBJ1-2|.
TGCGCCAGCAGCCAAGATTCGGCACAGGCCAGTGGCTACACCTTC
CASSQDSAQASGYTF
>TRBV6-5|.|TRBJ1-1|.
TGTGCCAGCAGTTACTCGGGGGGTGGGACTGAAGCTTTCTTT
CASSYSGGGTEAFF
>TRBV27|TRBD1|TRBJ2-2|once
TGTGCCAGCAGTAACCAAATCCTCGGACAGGCCCCGAACACCGGGGAGCTGTTTTTT
CASSNQILGQAPNTGELFF
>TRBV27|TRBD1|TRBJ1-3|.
TGTGCCAGCAGATCAGGGGGCCCCAACTCTGGAAACACCATATATTTT
CASRSGGPNSGNTIYF
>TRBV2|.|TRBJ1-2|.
TGTGCCAGCAGTCTTGGACACCGGGGCTACACCTTC
CASSLGHRGYTF
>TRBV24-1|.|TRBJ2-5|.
TGTGCCACCAGTGGAGGGTTAGGGCAGGAGACCCAGTACTTC
CATSGGLGQETQYF
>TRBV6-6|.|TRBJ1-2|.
TGTGCCAGCCACGTCGGGAACAACTATGGCTACACCTTC
CASHVGNNYGYTF
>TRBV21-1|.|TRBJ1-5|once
TGTGCCAGCAGCAAAGGCGGCTCCCATAGCAATCAGCCCCAGCATTTT
CASSKGGSHSNQPQHF
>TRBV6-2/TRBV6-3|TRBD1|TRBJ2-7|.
TGTGCCAGCAGTCCGACAGGGGGGGCCTACGAGCAGTACTTC
CASSPTGGAYEQYF
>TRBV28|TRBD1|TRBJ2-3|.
TGTGCCAGCAGTTCGTCGGGACAGGAGCTCACAGATACGCAGTATTTT
CASSSSGQELTDTQYF
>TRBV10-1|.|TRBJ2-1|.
TGCGCCAGCTGTGACGGCGGGGTATACAATGAGCAGTTCTTC
CASCDGGVYNEQFF
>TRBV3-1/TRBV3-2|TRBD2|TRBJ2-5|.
TGTGCCAGTAGCCAAGTTGTTAGCGGGGGGACCCAGTACTTC
CASSQVVSGGTQYF
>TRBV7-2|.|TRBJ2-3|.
TGTGCCAGCAGCTTATTTCTCACAGATACGCAGTATTTT
CASSLFLTDTQYF
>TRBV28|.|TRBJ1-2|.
TGTGCCAGCAGTTTTCAGAATGGCTACACCTTC
CASSFQNGYTF
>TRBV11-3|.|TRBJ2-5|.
TGTGCCAGCAAAGTCGCGGCAGGGGAAGAGACCCAGTACTTC
CASKVAAGEETQYF
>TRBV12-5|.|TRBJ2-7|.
TGTGCTAGTGGTTTGGTAATCCCGACGGGCAGGGGTAGGTCCTACGAGCAGTACTTC
CASGLVIPTGRGRSYEQYF
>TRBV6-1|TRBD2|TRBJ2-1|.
TGTGCCAGCAGTGATCCTCTGGGGGGGGTAGCACAGTTCTTC
CASSDPLGGVAQFF
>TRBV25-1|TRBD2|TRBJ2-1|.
TGTGCCACCCTACCCTTGTACGGGACTAGCGGGAGAAATGAGCAGTTCTTC
CATLPLYGTSGRNEQFF
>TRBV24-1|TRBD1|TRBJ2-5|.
TGTGCCACCAGCCGGGACAGGGGTCAAGAGACCCAGTACTTC
CATSRDRGQETQYF
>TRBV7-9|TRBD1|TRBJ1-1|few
TGTGCCAGCACCAGGACAGGGGTCGGGAACACTGAAGCTTTCTTT
CASTRTGVGNTEAFF
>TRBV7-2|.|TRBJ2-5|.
TGTGCCAGCAGCTTAGCACGGGGTCAAGAGACCCAGTACTTC
CASSLARGQETQYF
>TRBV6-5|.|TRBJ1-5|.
TGTGCCAGCCTTGAACGGGGCAATCAGCCCCAGCATTTT
CASLERGNQPQHF
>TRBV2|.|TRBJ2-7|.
TGTGCCAGCAGTGAAGGTCCGTCCTACGAGCAGTACTTC
CASSEGPSYEQYF
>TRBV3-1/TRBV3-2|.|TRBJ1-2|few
TGTGCCAGCAGCCATCCCCAGGAACAGGACTATGGCTACACCTTC
CASSHPQEQDYGYTF
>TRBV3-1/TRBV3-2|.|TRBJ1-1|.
TGTGCCAGCAGCCAAGACCCTCTACAGGGCCGAACTGAAGCTTTCTTT
CASSQDPLQGRTEAFF
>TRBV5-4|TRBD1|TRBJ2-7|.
TGTGCCAGCAGCTTGGGACAGGGGGACTACGAGCAGTACTTC
CASSLGQGDYEQYF
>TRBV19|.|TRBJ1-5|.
TGTGCCAGTAGTCTCGGGGGGGTACGCAGTCAGCCCCAGCATTTT
CASSLGGVRSQPQHF
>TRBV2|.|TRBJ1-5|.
TGTGCCAGCAGTGATGTGGTCTACCATCAGCCCCAGCATTTT
CASSDVVYHQPQHF
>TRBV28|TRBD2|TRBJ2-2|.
TGTGCCAGCAGCCCGGGGGGGCGGACCGGGGAGCTGTTTTTT
CASSPGGRTGELFF
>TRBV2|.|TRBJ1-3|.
TGTGCCAGCAGTGAATTTACGGGGTCTGGAAACACCATATATTTT
CASSEFTGSGNTIYF
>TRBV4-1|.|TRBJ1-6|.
TGCGCCAGCAGCCAAGGTCAGCGAGTGAGCTCCTATAATTCACCCCTCCACTTT
CASSQGQRVSSYNSPLHF
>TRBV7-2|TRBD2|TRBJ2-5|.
TGTGCCAGCAGCTTGGTTCGCGGGGGGACTAAAGAGACCCAGTACTTC
CASSLVRGGTKETQYF
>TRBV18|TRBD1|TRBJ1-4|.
TGTGCCAGCTCACTCCTTGGGACAGCTGCTAATGAAAAACTGTTTTTT
CASSLLGTAANEKLFF
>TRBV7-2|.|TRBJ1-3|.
TGTGCCAGCAGCTTACCAGGGGTAGGAGGAAACACCATATATTTT
CASSLPGVGGNTIYF
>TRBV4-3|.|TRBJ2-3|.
TGCGCCAGCAGCGCGGGGGCCACAGATACGCAGTATTTT
CASSAGATDTQYF
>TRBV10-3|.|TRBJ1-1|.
TGTGCCGCCGAGGGGGGGAGGGAAGCTTTCTTT
CAAEGGREAFF
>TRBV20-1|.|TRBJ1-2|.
TGCAGTGCCCGCTACGACTATGGCTACACCTTC
CSARYDYGYTF
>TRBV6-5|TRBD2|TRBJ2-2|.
TGTGCCAGCAGTTACTTGGCGGGGGGCACCGGGGAGCTGTTTTTT
CASSYLAGGTGELFF
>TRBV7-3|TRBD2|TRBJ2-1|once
TGTGCCAGCAGCTTAGTAGCGGGGGGCCCACTGGACAATGAGCAGTTCTTC
CASSLVAGGPLDNEQFF